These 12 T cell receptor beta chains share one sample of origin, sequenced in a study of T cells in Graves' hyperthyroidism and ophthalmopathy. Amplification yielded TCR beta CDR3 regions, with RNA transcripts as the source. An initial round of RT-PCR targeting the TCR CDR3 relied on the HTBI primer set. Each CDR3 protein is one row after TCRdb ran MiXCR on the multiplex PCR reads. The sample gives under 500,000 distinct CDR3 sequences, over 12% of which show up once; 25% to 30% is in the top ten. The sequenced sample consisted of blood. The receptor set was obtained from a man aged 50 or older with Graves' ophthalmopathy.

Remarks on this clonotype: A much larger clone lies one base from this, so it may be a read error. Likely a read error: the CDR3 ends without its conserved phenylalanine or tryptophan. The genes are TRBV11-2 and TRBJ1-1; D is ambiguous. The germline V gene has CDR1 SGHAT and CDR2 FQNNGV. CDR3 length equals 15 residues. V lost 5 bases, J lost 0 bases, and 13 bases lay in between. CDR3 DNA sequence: TGTGCCAGCAGCCCCCGGGGTACTTTGAACACTGAAGCTTTCCTT. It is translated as CASSPRGTLNTEAFL.

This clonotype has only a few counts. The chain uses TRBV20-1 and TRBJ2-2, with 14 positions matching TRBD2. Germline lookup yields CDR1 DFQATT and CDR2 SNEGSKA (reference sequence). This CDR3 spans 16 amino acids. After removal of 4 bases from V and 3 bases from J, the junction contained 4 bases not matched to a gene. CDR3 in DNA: TGCAGTGCTACCCCGGGACTAGCGGGGGACACCGGGGAGCTGTTTTTT. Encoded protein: CSATPGLAGDTGELFF.

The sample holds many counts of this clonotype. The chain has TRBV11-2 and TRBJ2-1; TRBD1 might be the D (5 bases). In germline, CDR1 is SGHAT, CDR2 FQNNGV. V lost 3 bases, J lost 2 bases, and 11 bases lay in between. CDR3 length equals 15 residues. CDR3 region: CASSFGAGPYNEQFF. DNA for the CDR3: TGTGCCAGCAGCTTTGGAGCAGGGCCCTACAATGAGCAGTTCTTC.

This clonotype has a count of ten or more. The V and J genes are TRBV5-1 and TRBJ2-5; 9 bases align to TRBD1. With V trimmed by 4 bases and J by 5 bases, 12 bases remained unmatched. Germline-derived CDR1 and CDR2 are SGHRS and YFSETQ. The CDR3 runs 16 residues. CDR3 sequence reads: CASSPEGQGRVETQYF. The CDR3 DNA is TGCGCCAGCAGCCCGGAAGGACAGGGGCGAGTGGAGACCCAGTACTTC.

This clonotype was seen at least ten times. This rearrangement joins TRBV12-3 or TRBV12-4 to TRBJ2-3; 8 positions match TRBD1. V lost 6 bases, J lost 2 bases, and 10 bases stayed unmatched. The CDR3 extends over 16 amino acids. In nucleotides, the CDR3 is TGTGCCAGCAGACGACACCAGACAGGGGTCACAGATACGCAGTATTTT. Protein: CASRRHQTGVTDTQYF.

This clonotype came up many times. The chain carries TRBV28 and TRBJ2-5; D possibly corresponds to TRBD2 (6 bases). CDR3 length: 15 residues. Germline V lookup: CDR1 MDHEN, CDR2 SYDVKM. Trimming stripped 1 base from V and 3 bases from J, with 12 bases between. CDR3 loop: CASSLYGRREETQYF. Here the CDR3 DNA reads TGTGCCAGCAGTTTATATGGGAGGCGGGAAGAGACCCAGTACTTC.

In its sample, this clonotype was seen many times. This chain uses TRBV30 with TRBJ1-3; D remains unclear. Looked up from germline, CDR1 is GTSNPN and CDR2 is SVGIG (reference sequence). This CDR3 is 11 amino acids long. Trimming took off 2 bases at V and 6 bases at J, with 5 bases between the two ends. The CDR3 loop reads CAWSPVNTIYF. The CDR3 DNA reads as TGTGCCTGGAGTCCGGTAAACACCATATATTTT. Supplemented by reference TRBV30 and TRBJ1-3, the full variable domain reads SQTIHQWPATLVQPVGSPLSLECTVEGTSNPNLYWYRQAAGRGLQLLFYSVGIGQISSEVPQNLSASRPQDRQFILSSKKLLLSDSGFYLCAWSPVNTIYFGEGSWLTVV.

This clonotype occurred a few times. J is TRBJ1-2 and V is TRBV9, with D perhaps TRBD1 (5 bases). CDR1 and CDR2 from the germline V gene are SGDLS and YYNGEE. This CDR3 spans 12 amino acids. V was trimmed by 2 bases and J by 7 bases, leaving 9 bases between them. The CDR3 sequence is CASSVGGFGYTF. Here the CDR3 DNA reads TGTGCCAGCAGCGTGGGGGGTTTTGGCTACACCTTC.

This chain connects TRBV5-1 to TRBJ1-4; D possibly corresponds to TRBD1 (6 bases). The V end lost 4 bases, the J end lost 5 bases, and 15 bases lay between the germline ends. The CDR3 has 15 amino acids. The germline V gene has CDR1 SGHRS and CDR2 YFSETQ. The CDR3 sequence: CASSVDSFSNEKLFF. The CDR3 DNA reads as TGCGCCAGCAGCGTGGACAGTTTTTCCAATGAAAAACTGTTTTTT.

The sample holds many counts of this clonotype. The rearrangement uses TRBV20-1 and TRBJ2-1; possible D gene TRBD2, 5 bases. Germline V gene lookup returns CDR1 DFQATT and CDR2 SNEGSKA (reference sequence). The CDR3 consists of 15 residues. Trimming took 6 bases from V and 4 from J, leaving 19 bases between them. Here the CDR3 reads CSAPRGSRNYNEQFF. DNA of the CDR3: TGCAGTGCCCCCCGGGGTAGCAGAAATTACAATGAGCAGTTCTTC.

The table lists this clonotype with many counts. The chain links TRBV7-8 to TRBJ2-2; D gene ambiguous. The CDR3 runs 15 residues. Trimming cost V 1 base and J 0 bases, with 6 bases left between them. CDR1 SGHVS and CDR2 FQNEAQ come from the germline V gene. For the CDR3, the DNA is TGTGCCAGCAGCTTAGGGGTGGCGAACACCGGGGAGCTGTTTTTT. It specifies CASSLGVANTGELFF.

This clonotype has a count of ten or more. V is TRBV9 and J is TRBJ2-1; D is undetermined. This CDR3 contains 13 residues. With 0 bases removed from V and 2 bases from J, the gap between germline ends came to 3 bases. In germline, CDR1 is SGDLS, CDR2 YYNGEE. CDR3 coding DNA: TGTGCCAGCAGCGTAGACGCCTACAATGAGCAGTTCTTC. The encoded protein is CASSVDAYNEQFF.